The entry that follows covers one T cell receptor beta chain sequence. This entry comes from a study of blood T cell repertoires in COVID-19. Study context: The cDNA or gDNA used as material had been derived from T cells, B-cell-depleted T cells, or PBMCs.

The assay was immunoSEQ multiplex PCR, and TCRdb's table has in-frame clones only and misses some. Of some 400,000 clones listed, more than 85% are singletons. Germline assignment: CDR1 KGHSH and CDR2 LQKENI. V dropped 6 bases and J dropped 6 bases, with 8 bases sitting between them. The CDR3 totals 12 residues. This TCR came from a woman between 40 and 50 years old who had been exposed to COVID-19. The chain uses TRBV18 and TRBJ1-4; D remains ambiguous. Sequenced sample: PBMCs or T cells enriched from blood (not recorded which). The CDR3 DNA follows: TGTGCCAGCTCCACACGGGATGAAAAACTGTTTTTT. Translating it yields CASSTRDEKLFF.